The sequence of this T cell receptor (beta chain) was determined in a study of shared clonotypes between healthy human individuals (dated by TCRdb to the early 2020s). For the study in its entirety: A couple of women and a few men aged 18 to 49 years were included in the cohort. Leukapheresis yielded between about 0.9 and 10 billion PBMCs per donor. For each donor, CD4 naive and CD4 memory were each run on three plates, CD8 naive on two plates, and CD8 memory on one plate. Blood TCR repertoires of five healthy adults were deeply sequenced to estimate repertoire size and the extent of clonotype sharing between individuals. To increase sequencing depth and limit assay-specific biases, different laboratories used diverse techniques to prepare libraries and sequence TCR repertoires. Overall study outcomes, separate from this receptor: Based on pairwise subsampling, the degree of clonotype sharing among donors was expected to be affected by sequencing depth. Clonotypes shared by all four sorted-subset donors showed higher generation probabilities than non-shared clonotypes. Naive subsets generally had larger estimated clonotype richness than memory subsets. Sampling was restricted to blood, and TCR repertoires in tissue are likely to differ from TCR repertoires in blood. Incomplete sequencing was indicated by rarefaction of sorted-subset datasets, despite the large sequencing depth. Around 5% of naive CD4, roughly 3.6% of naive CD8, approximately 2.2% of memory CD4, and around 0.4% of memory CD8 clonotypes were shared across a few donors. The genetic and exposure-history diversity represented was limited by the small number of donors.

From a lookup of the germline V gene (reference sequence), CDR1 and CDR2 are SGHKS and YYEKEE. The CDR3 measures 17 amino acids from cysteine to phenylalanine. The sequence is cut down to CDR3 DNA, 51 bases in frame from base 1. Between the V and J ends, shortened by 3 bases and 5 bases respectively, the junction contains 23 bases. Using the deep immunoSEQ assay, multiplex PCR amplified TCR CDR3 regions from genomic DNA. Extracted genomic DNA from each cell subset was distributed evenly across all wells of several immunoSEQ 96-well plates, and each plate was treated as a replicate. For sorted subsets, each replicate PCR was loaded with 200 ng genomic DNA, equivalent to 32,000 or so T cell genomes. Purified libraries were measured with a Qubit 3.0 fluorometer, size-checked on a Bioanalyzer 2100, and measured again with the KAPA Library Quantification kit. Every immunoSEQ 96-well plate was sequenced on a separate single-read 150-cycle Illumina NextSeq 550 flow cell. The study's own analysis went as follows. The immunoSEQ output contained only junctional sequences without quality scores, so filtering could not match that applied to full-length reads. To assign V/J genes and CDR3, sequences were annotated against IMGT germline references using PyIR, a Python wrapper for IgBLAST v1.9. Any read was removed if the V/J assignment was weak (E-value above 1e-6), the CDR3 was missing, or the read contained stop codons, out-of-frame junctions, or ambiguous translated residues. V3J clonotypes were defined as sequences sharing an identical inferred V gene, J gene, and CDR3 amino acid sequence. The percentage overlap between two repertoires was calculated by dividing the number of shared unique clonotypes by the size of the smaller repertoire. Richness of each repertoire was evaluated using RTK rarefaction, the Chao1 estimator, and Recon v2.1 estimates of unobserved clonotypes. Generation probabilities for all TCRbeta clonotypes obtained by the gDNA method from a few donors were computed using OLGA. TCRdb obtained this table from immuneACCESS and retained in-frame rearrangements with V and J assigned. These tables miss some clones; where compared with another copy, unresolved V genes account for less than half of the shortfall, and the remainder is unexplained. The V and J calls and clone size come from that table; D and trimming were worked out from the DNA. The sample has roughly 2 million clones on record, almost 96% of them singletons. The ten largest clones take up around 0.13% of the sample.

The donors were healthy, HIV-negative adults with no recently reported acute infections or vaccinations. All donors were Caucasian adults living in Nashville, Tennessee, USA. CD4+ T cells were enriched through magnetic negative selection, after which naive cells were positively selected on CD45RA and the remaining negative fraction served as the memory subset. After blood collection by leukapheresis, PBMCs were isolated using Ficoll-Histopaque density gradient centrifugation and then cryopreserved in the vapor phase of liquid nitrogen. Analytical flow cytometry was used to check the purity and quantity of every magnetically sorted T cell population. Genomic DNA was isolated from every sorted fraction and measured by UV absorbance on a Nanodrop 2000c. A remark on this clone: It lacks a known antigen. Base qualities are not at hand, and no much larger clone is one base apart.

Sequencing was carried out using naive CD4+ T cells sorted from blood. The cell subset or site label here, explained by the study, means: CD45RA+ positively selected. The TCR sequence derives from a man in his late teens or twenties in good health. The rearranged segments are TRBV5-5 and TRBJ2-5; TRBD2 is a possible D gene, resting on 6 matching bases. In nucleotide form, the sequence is TGTGCCAGCAGCTGGAAGTGGGGGGATAAAGTTCGTGAGACCCAGTACTTC. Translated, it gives CASSWKWGDKVRETQYF.